Described below is a single TCR beta chain sequence and its context. Its antigen is not identified. The CDR3 totals 13 residues. Germline V gene data show CDR1 as ENHRY and CDR2 as SYGVKD. Trimming at V came to 10 bases and at J to 6 bases, leaving 6 bases not matched to a gene. With 400 to 550 ng total RNA as template and a constant-region primer, TCR beta cDNA was made. For TCR beta, libraries were produced by three nested multiplex PCR rounds using slightly modified ARM-PCR. The two initial PCR rounds, approximately 10 cycles each, used TRBV1-TRBV30 forward and C-beta reverse primers. MiXCR, run by TCRdb on the multiplex PCR reads, gives a single entry per CDR3 protein. Among about 35,000 distinct CDR3 sequences listed, under 75% were seen once. Co-extracted RNA and DNA came from about 20-30 mg of unsorted bulk tissue. Over 80% of the cells were viable tumor cells in every tumor sample. The source of the sample is a study of tumor-infiltrating lymphocytes in primary liver carcinoma.

Findings and caveats of the study: Tumor-adjacent and tumor-blood pairs displayed less overlap than did pairs of tumor regions.

Sequenced: liver tumor tissue from sampling region 4. The subset: tumor region T4, right-lateral pole. The receptor's source is a man aged 40-49 years with primary liver carcinoma and hepatitis B virus infection. V gene TRBV10-3 combines with J gene TRBJ1-6, with 7 bases that match TRBD1. The CDR3 protein is CANRGRINSPLHF. As DNA, the CDR3 is TGTGCCAACAGGGGACGGATTAATTCACCCCTCCACTTT.